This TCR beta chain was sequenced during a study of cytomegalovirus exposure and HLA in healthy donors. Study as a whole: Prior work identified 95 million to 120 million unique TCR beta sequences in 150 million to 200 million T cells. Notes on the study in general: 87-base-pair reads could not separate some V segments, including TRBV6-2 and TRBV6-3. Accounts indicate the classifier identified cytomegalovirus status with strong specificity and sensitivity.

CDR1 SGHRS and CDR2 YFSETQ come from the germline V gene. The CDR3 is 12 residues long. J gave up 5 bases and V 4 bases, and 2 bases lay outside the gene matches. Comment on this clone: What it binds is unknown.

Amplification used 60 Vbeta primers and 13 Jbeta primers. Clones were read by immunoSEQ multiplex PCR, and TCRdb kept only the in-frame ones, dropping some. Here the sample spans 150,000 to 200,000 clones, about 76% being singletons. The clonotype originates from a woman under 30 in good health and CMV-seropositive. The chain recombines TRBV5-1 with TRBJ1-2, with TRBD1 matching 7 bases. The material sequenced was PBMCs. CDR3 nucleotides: TGCGCCAGCAGCGGGACAGCGTATGGCTACACCTTC. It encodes CASSGTAYGYTF.